The 32 T cell receptor beta chains listed next were all sequenced from one sample in a study of blood T cell repertoires in COVID-19. Data came from immunoSEQ multiplex PCR; TCRdb stores just in-frame clones and leaves some out. The sample carries more than 150,000 clones, 70% to 85% recorded once. The specimen was peripheral blood. The receptors originated from a woman older than 75 with acute or convalescent COVID-19.

The chain is built from TRBV19 and TRBJ2-1; 7 bases match TRBD1. The CDR3 extends over 14 amino acids. In germline, CDR1 is LNHDA, CDR2 SQIVND (reference sequence). V was pared by 9 bases and J by 4 bases, with 9 bases of the junction left unmatched. The CDR3 coding sequence is TGTGCCAGCTCAATCCAACAGGGGTACAATGAGCAGTTCTTC. The encoded protein is CASSIQQGYNEQFF.

This rearrangement joins TRBV19 to TRBJ2-7, with 7 bases lining up with TRBD1. V trimming: 5 bases; J trimming: 2 bases; junction bases outside the gene matches: 3. The V gene's germline CDR1 is LNHDA and CDR2 SQIVND (reference sequence). The CDR3 length is 13 residues. CDR3 residues: CASSEQGAYEQYF. For the CDR3, the DNA is TGTGCCAGTAGTGAGCAGGGGGCCTACGAGCAGTACTTC.

The rearrangement uses TRBV25-1 and TRBJ1-1; D gene uncertain. The CDR3 has 15 residues. Looked up from germline, CDR1 is MGHDK and CDR2 is SYGVNS. Trimming pared 1 base from V and 0 bases from J, leaving 9 bases between. In nucleotides, the CDR3 is TGTGCCAGCAGTGAATCTCGGTTATTGAACACTGAAGCTTTCTTT. This codes for CASSESRLLNTEAFF.

The gene calls are TRBV24-1 and TRBJ2-1; tentatively, D is TRBD2 (5 bases). The germline V gene has CDR1 KGHDR and CDR2 SFDVKD. V lost 2 bases to trimming and J lost 9 bases, with 19 bases between them. This CDR3 has 16 residues. The CDR3 DNA reads as TGTGCCACCAGTGATTCCCAACTTACCGTACTAGGTGAGCAGTTCTTC. Translation: CATSDSQLTVLGEQFF.

The rearrangement uses TRBV6-6 and TRBJ1-1, with TRBD1 identical over 9 bases. CDR1 is MNHNY, CDR2 SVGAGI, per germline (reference sequence). This CDR3 is built from 14 residues. The trim removed 6 bases at V and 0 bases at J, leaving 2 bases unmatched. The CDR3 DNA is TGTGCCAGCAGGGGGACAGGGATGAACACTGAAGCTTTCTTT. Its translation is CASRGTGMNTEAFF.

This clone occurred a few times. The chain is built from TRBV7-8 and TRBJ2-1, with D possibly being TRBD2 (6 bases). The CDR3 runs to 13 residues. Germline V gives CDR1 SGHVS, CDR2 FQNEAQ. Trimming shortened V by 1 base and J by 8 bases, and 9 bases separated the two germline ends. CDR3: CASSLGLDYEQFF. DNA for the CDR3: TGTGCCAGCAGCTTAGGACTAGATTATGAGCAGTTCTTC.

The chain is built from TRBV5-4 and TRBJ2-7, with 9 bases identical to TRBD1. V was pared by 4 bases and J by 3 bases, with 5 bases of the junction left unmatched. The length of the CDR3 is 14 residues. CDR1 SGHNT and CDR2 YYREEE come from the germline V gene (reference sequence). In nucleotides, the CDR3 is TGTGCCAGCAGCGCGGACAGGGGACTCTACGAGCAGTACTTC. This encodes CASSADRGLYEQYF.

The rearrangement uses TRBV12-3 or TRBV12-4 and TRBJ1-2, with 11 bases that match TRBD1. The CDR3 length is 13 residues. V shed 5 bases, J shed 5 bases, and the junction held 1 base outside the gene matches. This chain's CDR3 is CASSGQGAYGYTF. The CDR3, as DNA: TGTGCCAGCAGTGGACAGGGGGCATATGGCTACACCTTC.

J is TRBJ2-3 and V is TRBV10-1; D remains ambiguous. From germline, CDR1 is WNHNN and CDR2 SYGVQD (reference sequence). V was clipped by 2 bases and J by 13 bases, with 10 bases between them. The CDR3 is made up of 11 amino acids. CDR3 DNA: TGCGCCAGCAGTGAGGGTCCGGTGGAGTATTTT. Protein sequence: CASSEGPVEYF.

The chain joins TRBV11-3 to TRBJ1-2; D call uncertain. The CDR3 runs 15 residues. The germline V gene has CDR1 SGHNT and CDR2 YENEEA. Trimming took off 1 base at V and 4 bases at J, with 13 bases between the two ends. DNA for the CDR3: TGTGCCAGCAGCTTAGTTGGACGGGGATCCTATGGCTACACCTTC. Protein sequence: CASSLVGRGSYGYTF.

As regards this clone: This CDR3 is also generated by other DNA sequences in the sample. The chain couples TRBV5-1 to TRBJ2-3, with 12 bases that match TRBD2. The V gene's germline CDR1 is SGHRS and CDR2 YFSETQ. The ends lost 0 bases at V and 1 base at J; junction bases unmatched: 0. The CDR3 contains 16 residues. CDR3 sequence reads: CASSLGLAGGTDTQYF. CDR3 coding DNA: TGCGCCAGCAGCTTGGGACTAGCGGGAGGCACAGATACGCAGTATTTT.

The V gene is TRBV6-5, the J gene TRBJ1-4, with unresolved D. The germline V and J ends were trimmed by 11 bases and 1 base, with 11 bases remaining between them. Germline V CDR1 and CDR2: MNHEY, SVGAGI. The CDR3 covers 13 residues. CDR3 protein: CAVRGRTNEKLFF. The DNA of the CDR3 is TGTGCCGTGAGAGGCAGAACTAATGAAAAACTGTTTTTT.

The chain links TRBV7-8 to TRBJ2-3; D may be TRBD2 (6 bases). This CDR3 has 16 residues. Germline CDR1 SGHVS, CDR2 FQNEAQ. Trimming took off 5 bases at V and 2 bases at J, with 17 bases between the two ends. The CDR3 spells CASSPGLHSYTDTQYF. CDR3 nucleotide sequence: TGTGCCAGCAGCCCGGGACTCCATTCATACACAGATACGCAGTATTTT.

The chain combines TRBV4-1 with TRBJ2-5; TRBD2 is a possible D gene (5 bases). V shed 0 bases and J shed 5 bases, with 10 bases lying between them. The CDR3 length is 14 residues. CDR1 and CDR2 from the germline V gene are MGHRA and YSYEKL. Written as DNA, the CDR3 is TGCGCCAGCAGCCAAGAGGGAGCCGGCGAGACCCAGTACTTC. Protein product: CASSQEGAGETQYF.

The chain couples TRBV5-4 to TRBJ2-3, with D tentatively TRBD2 (6 bases). Trimming took 4 bases from V and 0 from J, leaving 15 bases between them. The CDR3 loop spans 16 amino acids. Germline values: CDR1 SGHNT, CDR2 YYREEE (reference sequence). This CDR3 reads CASSREASVSTDTQYF. The CDR3 DNA reads TGTGCCAGCAGCCGCGAGGCTAGCGTGAGCACAGATACGCAGTATTTT.

The V gene is TRBV29-1, the J gene TRBJ1-1; D is ambiguous. V was cut by 5 bases and J by 2 bases, with 3 bases left in between. In germline, CDR1 is SQVTM, CDR2 ANQGSEA. This CDR3 spans 10 amino acids. CDR3 in DNA: TGCAGCGTTCTTAACACTGAAGCTTTCTTT. This encodes CSVLNTEAFF. Full variable domain (missing parts from reference TRBV29-1 and TRBJ1-1): SAVISQKPSRDICQRGTSLTIQCQVDSQVTMMFWYRQQPGQSLTLIATANQGSEATYESGFVIDKFPISRPNLTFSTLTVSNMSPEDSSIYLCSVLNTEAFFGQGTRLTVV.

The chain employs TRBV10-3 and TRBJ2-1, with 11 nucleotides matching TRBD2. Germline-derived CDR1 and CDR2 are ENHRY and SYGVKD. The ends lost 6 bases at V and 3 bases at J; junction bases unmatched: 7. The CDR3 totals 16 residues. CDR3 in DNA: TGTGCCATCAGGGATGGGACTAGCGGAAACTACAATGAGCAGTTCTTC. Encoded protein: CAIRDGTSGNYNEQFF.

The chain uses TRBV3-1 (or the pseudogene TRBV3-2) and TRBJ1-1; no definite D call. Germline V lookup: CDR1 LGHDT, CDR2 YNNKEL (reference sequence). V gave up 3 bases and J gave up 8 bases, with 22 bases separating them. The CDR3 loop spans 16 amino acids. This CDR3 reads CASSHGPFWAPLEAFF. The CDR3 DNA sequence: TGTGCCAGCAGCCACGGCCCCTTCTGGGCCCCTTTGGAAGCTTTCTTT.

The gene calls are TRBV10-3 and TRBJ1-1; 10 bases fit TRBD1. CDR1 is ENHRY and CDR2 is SYGVKD in the germline V gene. The V segment lost 4 bases and the J segment 4 bases; nucleotides outside the gene matches: 3. The CDR3 loop spans 14 amino acids. The CDR3 reads CAISGTGGATEAFF. The CDR3 DNA reads as TGTGCCATCAGTGGGACAGGGGGGGCCACTGAAGCTTTCTTT.

The rearrangement links TRBV29-1 to TRBJ1-2; D is uncertain. Germline V gene data show CDR1 as SQVTM and CDR2 as ANQGSEA. This CDR3 region has 11 residues. The V and J ends lost 4 bases and 5 bases respectively, with 8 bases between them. The CDR3 region has the DNA TGCAGCGTTGTGTCAGAATATGGCTACACCTTC. Translating gives CSVVSEYGYTF.

The CDR3 DNA reads TGCGCCAGCAGCCAAGCGACAGGGACCTTGTATGGCTACACCTTC. Amino acids: CASSQATGTLYGYTF. This chain links TRBV4-1 with TRBJ1-2; the match to TRBD1 covers 7 bases. Unmatched junction bases numbered 7, after V lost 1 base and J lost 5 bases. The germline V gene encodes CDR1 MGHRA and CDR2 YSYEKL. CDR3 size: 15 residues.

This chain joins TRBV5-6 and TRBJ1-2; D is ambiguous. This CDR3 has 11 residues. V lost 4 bases, J lost 8 bases, and 9 bases lay in between. CDR1 is SGHDT, CDR2 YYEEEE, per germline. The CDR3 sequence: CASSALVGYTF. DNA of the CDR3: TGTGCCAGCAGCGCCCTAGTCGGCTACACCTTC.

The count of this clone is one. The chain uses TRBV7-8 and TRBJ1-4; no clear D gene. Germline CDR1 reads SGHVS; CDR2 reads FQNEAQ. This CDR3 has 15 amino acids. V lost 1 base and J 11 bases, leaving 17 bases between the germline ends. The CDR3 DNA reads as TGTGCCAGCAGCTTAGAGCGGCTGGACCCTAGGAAACTGTTTTTT. This translates into CASSLERLDPRKLFF.

The V and J genes are TRBV9 and TRBJ1-2; no definite D call. The germline V gene has CDR1 SGDLS and CDR2 YYNGEE. Trimming removed 0 bases at V and 4 bases at J, with 13 bases between. The CDR3 covers 15 residues. CDR3 DNA: TGTGCCAGCAGCGTAGATCCGGGGTCAAGCTATGGCTACACCTTC. The encoded protein is CASSVDPGSSYGYTF.

The chain carries TRBV5-8 and TRBJ1-2; no reliable D call. Germline lookup yields CDR1 SGHTS and CDR2 YDEGEE. The CDR3 extends over 12 amino acids. The CDR3 coding sequence is TGTGGCGGATGGCTACCTCCCTATGGCTACACCTTC. Protein: CGGWLPPYGYTF. The full variable domain, completed using reference TRBV5-8 and TRBJ1-2, is EAGVTQSPTHLIKTRGQQATLRCSPISGHTSVYWYQQALGLGLQFLLWYDEGEERNRGNFPPRFSGRQFPNYSSELNVNALELEDSALYLCGGWLPPYGYTFGSGTRLTVV.

This chain uses TRBV11-3 with TRBJ2-5; tentative D call: TRBD2 (6 bases). Germline CDR1 reads SGHNT; CDR2 reads YENEEA. The CDR3 is made up of 13 amino acids. Trimming took 4 bases from V and 4 from J, leaving 10 bases between them. The CDR3: CASSSGGGETQYF. The CDR3 DNA follows: TGTGCCAGCAGCTCCGGGGGTGGAGAGACCCAGTACTTC.

This clone has just a few counts. The CDR3 coding sequence is TGCAGTGCTAGATCCGGGGAAAAACTGTTTTTT. Translation gives CSARSGEKLFF. V usage is TRBV20-1 and J usage is TRBJ1-4; D not certain. The germline V gene has CDR1 DFQATT and CDR2 SNEGSKA (reference sequence). The CDR3 runs to 11 residues. Trimming took 2 bases from V and 8 from J, leaving 6 bases between them.

The J gene is TRBJ1-1, the V gene TRBV5-1; no clear D. Deletions cut 4 bases from V and 1 base from J, with 23 bases between. CDR3 length: 18 amino acids. The germline gives CDR1 SGHRS, CDR2 YFSETQ. CDR3 DNA: TGCGCCAGCAGCCGATCCTTCGTCAGAGCGGGATCGAACACTGAAGCTTTCTTT. Translation gives CASSRSFVRAGSNTEAFF.

V gene TRBV14 combines with J gene TRBJ2-1; 11 bases agree with TRBD2. Germline loops: CDR1 SGHDN, CDR2 FVKESK. The CDR3 runs 15 residues. V gave up 4 bases and J gave up 5 bases; unmatched junction bases: 4. The CDR3 DNA reads as TGTGCCAGCAGCCCCCTAGCGGGAGGACACAATGAGCAGTTCTTC. This gives the protein CASSPLAGGHNEQFF.

The chain couples TRBV24-1 to TRBJ2-7, with 12 bases identical to TRBD2. V dropped 3 bases and J dropped 3; count of bases not matched to a gene: 5. The length of the CDR3 is 16 residues. Germline values: CDR1 KGHDR, CDR2 SFDVKD. The DNA of the CDR3 is TGTGCCACCAGTGATCCGGGACTAGCGGGCCACTACGAGCAGTACTTC. This sequence encodes CATSDPGLAGHYEQYF.

This clone was recorded only once. The rearrangement joins TRBV4-3 to TRBJ2-3; 13 bases map to TRBD2. After removal of 1 base from V and 3 bases from J, the junction contained 4 bases not matched to a gene. The CDR3 totals 17 residues. Germline V gene data show CDR1 as LGHNA and CDR2 as YSLEER. CDR3 amino acids: CASSQGTSGGLTDTQYF. The CDR3 bases are TGCGCCAGCAGCCAAGGGACTAGCGGGGGTCTAACAGATACGCAGTATTTT.

The V gene is TRBV19, the J gene TRBJ1-2; 11 bases are shared with TRBD1. Germline V gene lookup returns CDR1 LNHDA and CDR2 SQIVND (reference sequence). The ends lost 6 bases at V and 7 bases at J; junction bases unmatched: 16. The CDR3 runs 17 residues. CDR3 residues: CASSPNQPGQGASGYTF. For the CDR3, the DNA is TGTGCCAGTAGCCCCAATCAGCCCGGACAGGGGGCGAGTGGCTACACCTTC.